Below, 22 T cell receptor beta chains from the same sample are listed, as sequenced in a study of shared clonotypes between healthy human individuals. The repertoire was sequenced with immunoSEQ multiplex PCR; TCRdb's copy has only in-frame clones and lacks some. Of about 700,000 clones in the sample, about 90% were seen once. Naive-designated CD8 cells lacked CD45RO, were positively enriched for CCR7, and omitted terminally differentiated effector memory CD45RA+ cells. Input material: naive CD8+ T cells sorted from blood. These receptors were taken from a man aged 25 to 45 in good health.

The chain links TRBV7-6 to TRBJ1-1, with D maybe TRBD1 (6 bases). CDR1 and CDR2 from the germline V gene are SGHVS and FNYEAQ. This CDR3 comprises 17 residues. Between the trimmed V and J ends, which lost 5 bases and 4 bases, there was a span of 23 bases. This CDR3 is CASSDRAWGRRGTEAFF. The CDR3 DNA reads as TGTGCCAGCAGCGACCGAGCGTGGGGGCGAAGGGGCACTGAAGCTTTCTTT. The variable domain in full, completed from reference TRBV7-6 and TRBJ1-1, reads GAGVSQSPRYKVTKRGQDVALRCDPISGHVSLYWYRQALGQGPEFLTYFNYEAQQDKSGLPNDRFSAERPEGSISTLTIQRTEQRDSAMYRCASSDRAWGRRGTEAFFGQGTRLTVV.

V and J are TRBV13 and TRBJ2-1, with a possible D match to TRBD2 (5 bases). Deletions cut 4 bases from V and 13 bases from J, with 17 bases between. Germline V gives CDR1 PRHDT, CDR2 FYEKMQ (reference sequence). The CDR3 has 13 amino acids. The CDR3 is CASSYLHGERQFF. DNA for the CDR3: TGTGCCAGCAGCTACTTACACGGGGAGAGACAGTTCTTC.

The rearrangement links TRBV14 to TRBJ2-1; D may be TRBD1 (6 bases). Germline assignment: CDR1 SGHDN and CDR2 FVKESK. Deletions cut 4 bases from V and 4 bases from J, with 29 bases between. The CDR3 sequence is 20 residues long. CDR3 in amino acids: CASSPRDIEGFGRFYNEQFF. The DNA for the CDR3 is TGTGCCAGCAGCCCCCGGGACATCGAAGGATTTGGTCGCTTTTACAATGAGCAGTTCTTC.

V is TRBV28 and J is TRBJ2-7, with no clear D. From germline, CDR1 is MDHEN and CDR2 SYDVKM. Trimming shortened V by 6 bases and J by 2 bases, and 14 bases separated the two germline ends. This CDR3 contains 14 residues. In DNA, the CDR3 is TGTGCCAGCAGCAGCAGGACGGTAACCTACGAGCAGTACTTC. Its protein product is CASSSRTVTYEQYF.

The CDR3 sequence: CSVEGTTNEKLFF. CDR3 bases: TGCAGCGTTGAAGGCACCACTAATGAAAAACTGTTTTTT. V usage is TRBV29-1 and J usage is TRBJ1-4; D remains ambiguous. Germline CDR1 SQVTM, CDR2 ANQGSEA. Trimming stripped 1 base from V and 2 bases from J, with 5 bases between. This CDR3 has 13 amino acids.

The chain joins TRBV28 to TRBJ2-5; 7 bases line up with TRBD2. Germline assignment: CDR1 MDHEN and CDR2 SYDVKM. The V segment lost 3 bases and the J segment 5 bases; nucleotides outside the gene matches: 15. CDR3 length: 17 amino acids. CDR3 sequence: CASSFRGEGTTRETQYF. In DNA, the CDR3 is TGTGCCAGCAGTTTCCGGGGGGAGGGAACCACGCGGGAGACCCAGTACTTC.

V is TRBV5-6 and J is TRBJ2-1, with TRBD1 matching over 9 bases. This CDR3 comprises 15 residues. The junction had 4 bases not matched to a gene; V was cut back by 4 bases and J by 2 bases. CDR1 and CDR2 (germline): SGHDT, YYEEEE. CDR3 bases: TGTGCCAGCAGCCTGGGACAGGGAACCTACAATGAGCAGTTCTTC. Its protein product is CASSLGQGTYNEQFF.

V is TRBV27 and J is TRBJ2-2, with D unresolved. Germline CDR1 reads MNHEY; CDR2 reads SMNVEV (reference sequence). V lost 4 bases to trimming and J lost 7 bases, with 4 bases between them. The CDR3 covers 11 residues. The CDR3 reads CASSSSGELFF. The CDR3 nucleotides are TGTGCCAGCAGTTCTAGCGGGGAGCTGTTTTTT.

This clone showed up just once. The V call is TRBV9, the J call TRBJ2-7; TRBD2 matches 14 bases. Trimming cost V 3 bases and J 5 bases; bases outside gene matches: 25. CDR1 and CDR2 (germline): SGDLS, YYNGEE. This CDR3 contains 22 residues. CDR3 protein: CASSAGRTGTSGSGRNENEQYF. Written as DNA, the CDR3 is TGTGCCAGCAGCGCTGGCCGTACCGGGACTAGCGGGAGTGGACGAAACGAGAACGAGCAGTACTTC.

This clone was found once. The chain carries TRBV4-1 and TRBJ2-5; D call uncertain. Germline V CDR1 and CDR2: MGHRA, YSYEKL. The CDR3 has 16 residues. Trimming shortened V by 6 bases and J by 5 bases, and 22 bases separated the two germline ends. The CDR3 DNA reads as TGCGCCAGCAGTCCCACGAATTCAAATGGTGTCGAGACCCAGTACTTC. Residues: CASSPTNSNGVETQYF.

The rearrangement uses TRBV28 and TRBJ2-3, with D perhaps assigned TRBD1 or TRBD2 (6 bases each). Germline loops: CDR1 MDHEN, CDR2 SYDVKM. CDR3 length: 15 residues. Trimming cost V 3 bases and J 2 bases, with 12 bases left between them. This CDR3 reads CASSFWRDITDTQYF. CDR3 nucleotides: TGTGCCAGCAGTTTCTGGCGGGACATCACAGATACGCAGTATTTT.

The V call is TRBV7-9, the J call TRBJ1-1; D not certain. The germline CDR1 and CDR2 sequences are SEHNR and FQNEAQ (reference sequence). CDR3 length: 17 amino acids. Trimming pared 4 bases from V and 4 bases from J, leaving 22 bases between. In nucleotides, the CDR3 is TGTGCCAGCAGCTATATACTCCCCGTACAGCAAGGCACTGAAGCTTTCTTT. Residues: CASSYILPVQQGTEAFF.

V and J are TRBV5-6 and TRBJ2-5; TRBD1 aligns across 11 bases. The germline CDR1 and CDR2 sequences are SGHDT and YYEEEE. The CDR3 is 15 amino acids. V was pared by 4 bases and J by 5 bases, with 7 bases of the junction left unmatched. CDR3 DNA: TGTGCCAGCAGCCCCGGGACAGGGGGAACTGAGACCCAGTACTTC. Translated, it gives CASSPGTGGTETQYF. The whole variable domain, filled in from reference TRBV5-6 and TRBJ2-5, reads DAGVTQSPTHLIKTRGQQVTLRCSPKSGHDTVSWYQQALGQGPQFIFQYYEEEERQRGNFPDRFSGHQFPNYSSELNVNALLLGDSALYLCASSPGTGGTETQYFGPGTRLLVL.

The chain joins TRBV4-3 to TRBJ2-2; D gene uncertain. The CDR3 extends over 17 amino acids. CDR1 is LGHNA, CDR2 YSLEER, per germline. V gave up 1 base and J gave up 1 base, with 13 bases separating them. CDR3 nucleotides: TGCGCCAGCAGCCAAGGAGATTCGGTGTTGAACACCGGGGAGCTGTTTTTT. Its translation: CASSQGDSVLNTGELFF.

The genes are TRBV14 and TRBJ2-3, with D hard to call. Germline assignment: CDR1 SGHDN and CDR2 FVKESK. V lost 0 bases to trimming and J lost 1 base, with 14 bases between them. CDR3 length equals 17 residues. This CDR3 reads CASSQDLSHRRTDTQYF. The CDR3 DNA reads TGTGCCAGCAGCCAAGATTTGTCCCATCGGCGCACAGATACGCAGTATTTT.

The CDR3 is CASSTNRDRVFDEQFF. The DNA of the CDR3 is TGTGCCAGCAGCACCAACCGGGACAGGGTGTTCGATGAGCAGTTCTTC. The rearrangement links TRBV7-9 to TRBJ2-1, with 9 bases matching TRBD1. CDR3 size: 16 residues. The V gene's germline CDR1 is SEHNR and CDR2 FQNEAQ (reference sequence). V was clipped by 5 bases and J by 8 bases; unmatched bases: 13.

In regard to this clone: The sample has other DNA sequences that encode this CDR3 too. The chain is built from TRBV19 and TRBJ2-1; 8 bases are a match to TRBD2. CDR1 is LNHDA, CDR2 SQIVND, per germline (reference sequence). Trimming removed 1 base from V and 1 base from J; junction bases left unmatched: 0. This CDR3 spans 15 amino acids. The CDR3 protein is CASSIAGGSYNEQFF. CDR3 nucleotide sequence: TGTGCCAGTAGTATAGCGGGGGGGTCCTACAATGAGCAGTTCTTC.

This sequence joins TRBV5-5 and TRBJ1-1; perhaps TRBD1 as D (6 bases). Germline CDR1 reads SGHKS; CDR2 reads YYEKEE (reference sequence). Trimming cost V 5 bases and J 0 bases, with 17 bases left between them. The CDR3 sequence is 16 residues long. In nucleotides, the CDR3 is TGTGCCAGCAGTTTAACAGGGAGGGGTGTGAACACTGAAGCTTTCTTT. This sequence encodes CASSLTGRGVNTEAFF.

This chain joins TRBV9 and TRBJ1-2; no definite D call. The CDR3 contains 14 residues. The germline CDR1 and CDR2 sequences are SGDLS and YYNGEE. Trimming took off 0 bases at V and 4 bases at J, with 10 bases between the two ends. This CDR3 reads CASSVEEVGYGYTF. The CDR3 nucleotides read TGTGCCAGCAGCGTAGAGGAGGTCGGCTATGGCTACACCTTC.

This clone occurred a few times. J is TRBJ2-4 and V is TRBV2; a possible D gene is TRBD1 (6 bases). Germline CDR1 SNHLY, CDR2 FYNNEI. The V end lost 6 bases, the J end lost 16 bases, and 13 bases lay between the germline ends. This CDR3 is 10 amino acids long. The CDR3 coding sequence is TGTGCCAGCAGACCCGACAGGTTTTACTTC. It yields the protein CASRPDRFYF. Full variable domain (rest looked up from reference TRBV2 and TRBJ2-4): EPEVTQTPSHQVTQMGQEVILRCVPISNHLYFYWYRQILGQKVEFLVSFYNNEISEKSEIFDDQFSVERPDGSNFTLKIRSTKLEDSAMYFCASRPDRFYFGAGTRLSVL.

The chain recombines TRBV28 with TRBJ2-3; TRBD2 agrees at 9 bases. Trimming removed 3 bases from V and 3 bases from J; junction bases left unmatched: 10. The CDR3 runs 17 residues. Germline V lookup: CDR1 MDHEN, CDR2 SYDVKM. Here the CDR3 reads CASSFWLAGEGTDTQYF. The CDR3 DNA sequence: TGTGCCAGCAGTTTCTGGTTAGCGGGAGAAGGAACAGATACGCAGTATTTT.

As regards this clone: Different DNA sequences within this sample yield the same CDR3. J is TRBJ2-3 and V is TRBV28; D uncertain. Looked up from germline, CDR1 is MDHEN and CDR2 is SYDVKM. The CDR3 totals 12 residues. V lost 5 bases to trimming and J lost 6 bases, with 9 bases between them. In DNA, the CDR3 is TGTGCCAGCAGTCTCGGGCGTGATACGCAGTATTTT. This codes for CASSLGRDTQYF. Drawing the rest from reference TRBV28 and TRBJ2-3, the complete variable domain is DVKVTQSSRYLVKRTGEKVFLECVQDMDHENMFWYRQDPGLGLRLIYFSYDVKMKEKGDIPEGYSVSREKKERFSLILESASTNQTSMYLCASSLGRDTQYFGPGTRLTVL.